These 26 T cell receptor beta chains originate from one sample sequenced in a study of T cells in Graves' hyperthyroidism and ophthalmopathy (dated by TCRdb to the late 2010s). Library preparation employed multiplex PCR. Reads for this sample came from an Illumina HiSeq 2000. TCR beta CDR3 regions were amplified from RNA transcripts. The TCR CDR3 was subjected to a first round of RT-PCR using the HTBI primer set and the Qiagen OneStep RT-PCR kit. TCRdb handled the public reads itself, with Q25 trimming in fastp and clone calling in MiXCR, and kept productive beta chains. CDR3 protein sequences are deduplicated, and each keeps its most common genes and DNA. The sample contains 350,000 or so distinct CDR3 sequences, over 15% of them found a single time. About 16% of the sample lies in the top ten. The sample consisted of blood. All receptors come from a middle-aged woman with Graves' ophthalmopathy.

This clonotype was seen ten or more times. The CDR3 coding sequence is TGTGCCATCAGTGAGTCGCGGGCTAACTATGGCTACACCTTC. Encoded protein: CAISESRANYGYTF. The V gene is TRBV10-3, the J gene TRBJ1-2; D remains ambiguous. The germline CDR1 and CDR2 sequences are ENHRY and SYGVKD. The CDR3 runs 14 residues. V shed 0 bases and J shed 0 bases, with 5 bases lying between them.

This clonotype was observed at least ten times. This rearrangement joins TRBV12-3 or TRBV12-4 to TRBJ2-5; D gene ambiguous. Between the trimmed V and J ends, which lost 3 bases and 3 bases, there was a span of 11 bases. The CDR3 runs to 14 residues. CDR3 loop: CASSFLGLEETQYF. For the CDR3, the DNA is TGTGCCAGCAGTTTTCTGGGGTTGGAAGAGACCCAGTACTTC.

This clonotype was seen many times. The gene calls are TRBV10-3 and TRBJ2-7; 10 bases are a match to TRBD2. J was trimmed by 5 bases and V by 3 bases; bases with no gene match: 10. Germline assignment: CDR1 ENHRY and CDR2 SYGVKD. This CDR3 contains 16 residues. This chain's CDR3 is CAISEGASGRGNEQYF. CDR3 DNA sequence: TGTGCCATCAGTGAAGGTGCTAGCGGGAGAGGAAACGAGCAGTACTTC.

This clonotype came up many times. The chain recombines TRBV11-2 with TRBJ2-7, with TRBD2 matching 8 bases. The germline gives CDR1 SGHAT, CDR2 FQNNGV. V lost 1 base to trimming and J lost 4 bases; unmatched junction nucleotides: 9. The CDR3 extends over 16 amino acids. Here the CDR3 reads CASSLVNSGSGYEQYF. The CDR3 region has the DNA TGTGCCAGCAGCTTAGTAAACAGCGGGAGCGGTTACGAGCAGTACTTC.

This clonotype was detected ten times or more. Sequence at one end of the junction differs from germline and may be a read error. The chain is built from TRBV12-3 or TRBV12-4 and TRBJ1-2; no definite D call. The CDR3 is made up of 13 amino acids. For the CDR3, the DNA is TGTGCCAGCAGTCTAGCGGGAAGTCGGGACTACACCTTC. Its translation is CASSLAGSRDYTF.

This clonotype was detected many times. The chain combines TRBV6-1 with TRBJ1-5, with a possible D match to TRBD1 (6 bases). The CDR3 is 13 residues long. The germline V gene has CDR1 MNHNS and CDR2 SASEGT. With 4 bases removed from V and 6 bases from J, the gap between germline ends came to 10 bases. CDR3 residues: CASSVGGRQPQHF. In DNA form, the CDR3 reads TGTGCCAGCAGTGTTGGGGGGCGTCAGCCCCAGCATTTT.

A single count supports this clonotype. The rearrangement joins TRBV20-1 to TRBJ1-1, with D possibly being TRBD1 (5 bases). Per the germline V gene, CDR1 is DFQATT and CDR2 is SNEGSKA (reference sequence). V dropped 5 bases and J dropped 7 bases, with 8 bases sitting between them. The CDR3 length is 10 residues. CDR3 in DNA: TGCAGTGCTGTGGGGGGTGAAGCTTTCTTT. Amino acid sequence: CSAVGGEAFF.

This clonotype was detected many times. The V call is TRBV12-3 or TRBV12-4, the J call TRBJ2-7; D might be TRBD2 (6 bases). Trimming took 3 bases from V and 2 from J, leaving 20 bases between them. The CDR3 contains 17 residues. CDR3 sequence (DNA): TGTGCCAGCAGTTTGGGAGGACTAATGGGCCCAGCCTACGAGCAGTACTTC. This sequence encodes CASSLGGLMGPAYEQYF.

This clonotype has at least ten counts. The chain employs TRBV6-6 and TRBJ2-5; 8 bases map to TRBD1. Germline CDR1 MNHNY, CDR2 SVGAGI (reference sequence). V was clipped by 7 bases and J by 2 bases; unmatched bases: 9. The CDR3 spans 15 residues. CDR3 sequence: CASTTGQGLQETQYF. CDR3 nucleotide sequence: TGTGCCAGCACCACCGGACAGGGCCTTCAAGAGACCCAGTACTTC.

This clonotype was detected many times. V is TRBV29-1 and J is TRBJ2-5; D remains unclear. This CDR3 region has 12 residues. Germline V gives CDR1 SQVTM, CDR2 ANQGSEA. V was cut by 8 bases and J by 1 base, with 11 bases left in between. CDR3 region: CSSWALQETQYF. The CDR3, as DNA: TGCAGCTCCTGGGCACTCCAAGAGACCCAGTACTTC.

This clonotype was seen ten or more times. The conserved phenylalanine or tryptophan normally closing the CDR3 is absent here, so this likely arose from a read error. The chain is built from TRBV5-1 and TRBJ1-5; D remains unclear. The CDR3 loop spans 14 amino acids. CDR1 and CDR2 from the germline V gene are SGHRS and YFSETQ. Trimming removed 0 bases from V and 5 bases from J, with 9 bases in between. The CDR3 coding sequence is TGCGCCAGCAGCTTGGGGGGTCCCGATCAGCCCCAGCATCTT. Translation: CASSLGGPDQPQHL.

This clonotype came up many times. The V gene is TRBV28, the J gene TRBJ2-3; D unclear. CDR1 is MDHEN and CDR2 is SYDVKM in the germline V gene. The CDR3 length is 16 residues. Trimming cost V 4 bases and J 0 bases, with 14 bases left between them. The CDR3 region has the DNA TGTGCCAGCAGTTCCGACCATAGAATGAGCACAGATACGCAGTATTTT. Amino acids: CASSSDHRMSTDTQYF. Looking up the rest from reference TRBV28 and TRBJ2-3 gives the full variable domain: DVKVTQSSRYLVKRTGEKVFLECVQDMDHENMFWYRQDPGLGLRLIYFSYDVKMKEKGDIPEGYSVSREKKERFSLILESASTNQTSMYLCASSSDHRMSTDTQYFGPGTRLTVL.

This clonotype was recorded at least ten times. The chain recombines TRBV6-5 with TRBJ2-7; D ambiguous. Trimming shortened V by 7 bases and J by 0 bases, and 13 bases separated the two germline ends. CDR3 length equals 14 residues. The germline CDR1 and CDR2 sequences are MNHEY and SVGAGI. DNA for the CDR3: TGTGCCAGCACGCCTGGGTTTAACTCCTACGAGCAGTACTTC. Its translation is CASTPGFNSYEQYF.

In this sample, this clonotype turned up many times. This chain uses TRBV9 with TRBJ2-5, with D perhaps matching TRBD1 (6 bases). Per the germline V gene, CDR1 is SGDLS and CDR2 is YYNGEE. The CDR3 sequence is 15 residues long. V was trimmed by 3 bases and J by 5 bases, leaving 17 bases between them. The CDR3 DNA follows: TGTGCCAGCAGCGCCTTCGGCAGGGGTGTTGAGACCCAGTACTTC. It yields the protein CASSAFGRGVETQYF.

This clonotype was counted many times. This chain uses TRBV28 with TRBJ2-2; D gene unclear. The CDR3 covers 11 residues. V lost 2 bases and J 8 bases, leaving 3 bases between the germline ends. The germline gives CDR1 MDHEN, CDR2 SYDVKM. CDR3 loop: CASSLPGELFF. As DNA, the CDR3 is TGTGCCAGCAGTTTACCGGGGGAGCTGTTTTTT.

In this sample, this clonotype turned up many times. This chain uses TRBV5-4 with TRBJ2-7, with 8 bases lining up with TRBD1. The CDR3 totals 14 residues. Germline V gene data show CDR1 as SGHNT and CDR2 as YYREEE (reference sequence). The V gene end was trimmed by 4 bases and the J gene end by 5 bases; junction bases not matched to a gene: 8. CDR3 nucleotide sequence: TGTGCCAGCAGCCCCGGACAGGGCGGTGACGAGCAGTACTTC. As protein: CASSPGQGGDEQYF.

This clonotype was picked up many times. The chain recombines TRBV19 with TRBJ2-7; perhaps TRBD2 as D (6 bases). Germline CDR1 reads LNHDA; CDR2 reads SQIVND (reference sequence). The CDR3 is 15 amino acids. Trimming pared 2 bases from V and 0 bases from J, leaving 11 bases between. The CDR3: CASSISRETSYEQYF. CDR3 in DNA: TGTGCCAGTAGTATAAGCCGGGAGACCTCCTACGAGCAGTACTTC.

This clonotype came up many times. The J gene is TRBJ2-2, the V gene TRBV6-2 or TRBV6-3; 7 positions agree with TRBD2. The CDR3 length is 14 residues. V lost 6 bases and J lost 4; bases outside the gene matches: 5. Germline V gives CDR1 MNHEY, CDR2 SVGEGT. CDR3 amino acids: CASSRLATTGELFF. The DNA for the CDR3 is TGTGCCAGCAGCAGACTAGCAACCACCGGGGAGCTGTTTTTT.

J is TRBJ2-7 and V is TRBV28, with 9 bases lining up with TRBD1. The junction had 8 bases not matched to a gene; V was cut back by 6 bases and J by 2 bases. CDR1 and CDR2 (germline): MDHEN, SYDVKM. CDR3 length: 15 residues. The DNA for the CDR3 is TGTGCCAGCAGCCCAGGGGGACAGGGAGCCTACGAGCAGTACTTC. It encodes CASSPGGQGAYEQYF.

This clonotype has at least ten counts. The CDR3 DNA is TGTGCCAGCAGCCGTCTCGCCGGGACAGGGGGCTACGAGCAGTACTTC. Protein product: CASSRLAGTGGYEQYF. The chain joins TRBV5-6 to TRBJ2-7; 11 bases line up with TRBD1. Germline V gene lookup returns CDR1 SGHDT and CDR2 YYEEEE. The CDR3 extends over 16 amino acids. V was clipped by 4 bases and J by 3 bases; unmatched bases: 9.

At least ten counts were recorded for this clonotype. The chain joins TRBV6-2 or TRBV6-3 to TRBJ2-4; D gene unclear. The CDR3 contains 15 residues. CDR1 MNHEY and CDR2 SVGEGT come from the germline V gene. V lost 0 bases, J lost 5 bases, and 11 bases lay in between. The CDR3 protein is CASSYSGLNQNIQYF. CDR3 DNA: TGTGCCAGCAGTTACTCGGGCCTAAACCAAAACATTCAGTACTTC.

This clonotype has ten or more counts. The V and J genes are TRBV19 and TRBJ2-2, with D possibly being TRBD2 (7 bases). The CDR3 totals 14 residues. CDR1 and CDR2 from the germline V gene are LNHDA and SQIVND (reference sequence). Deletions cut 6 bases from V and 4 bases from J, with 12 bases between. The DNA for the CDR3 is TGTGCCAGTAGCCGTCGGGGGGCCACCGGGGAGCTGTTTTTT. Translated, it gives CASSRRGATGELFF.

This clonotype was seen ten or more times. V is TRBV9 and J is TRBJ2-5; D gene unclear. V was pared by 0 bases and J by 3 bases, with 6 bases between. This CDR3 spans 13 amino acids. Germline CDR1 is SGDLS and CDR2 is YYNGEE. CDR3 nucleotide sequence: TGTGCCAGCAGCGTAGTCGGAAAAGAGACCCAGTACTTC. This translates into CASSVVGKETQYF.

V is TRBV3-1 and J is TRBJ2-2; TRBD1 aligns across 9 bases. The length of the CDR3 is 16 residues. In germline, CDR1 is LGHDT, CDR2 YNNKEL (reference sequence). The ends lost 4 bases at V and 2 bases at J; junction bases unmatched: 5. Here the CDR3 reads CASSLWDRVNTGELFF. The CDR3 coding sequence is TGTGCCAGCAGCCTCTGGGACAGGGTTAACACCGGGGAGCTGTTTTTT.

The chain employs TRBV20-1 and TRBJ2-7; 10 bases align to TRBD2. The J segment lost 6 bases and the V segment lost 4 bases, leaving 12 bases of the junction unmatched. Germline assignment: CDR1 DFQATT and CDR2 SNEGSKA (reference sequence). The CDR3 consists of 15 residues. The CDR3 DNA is TGCAGTGCTATCCCCTGGACTAGCGGTACCCTCGAGCAGTACTTC. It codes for CSAIPWTSGTLEQYF.

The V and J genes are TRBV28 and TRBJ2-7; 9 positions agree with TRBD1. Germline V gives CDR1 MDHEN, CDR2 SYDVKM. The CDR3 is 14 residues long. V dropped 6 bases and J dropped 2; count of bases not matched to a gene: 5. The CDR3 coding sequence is TGTGCCAGCAGCATTGGACAGGGGACCTACGAGCAGTACTTC. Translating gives CASSIGQGTYEQYF.